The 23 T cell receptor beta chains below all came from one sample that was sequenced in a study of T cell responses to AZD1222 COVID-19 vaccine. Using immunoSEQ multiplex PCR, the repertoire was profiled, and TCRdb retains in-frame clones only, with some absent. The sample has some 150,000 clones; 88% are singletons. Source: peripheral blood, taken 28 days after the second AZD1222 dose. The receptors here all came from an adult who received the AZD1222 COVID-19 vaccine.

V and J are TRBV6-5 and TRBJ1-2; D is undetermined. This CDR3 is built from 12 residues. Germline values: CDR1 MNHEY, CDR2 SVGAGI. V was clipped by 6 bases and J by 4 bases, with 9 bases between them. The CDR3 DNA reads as TGTGCCAGCAGACAGAGCCCCTATGGCTACACCTTC. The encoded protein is CASRQSPYGYTF.

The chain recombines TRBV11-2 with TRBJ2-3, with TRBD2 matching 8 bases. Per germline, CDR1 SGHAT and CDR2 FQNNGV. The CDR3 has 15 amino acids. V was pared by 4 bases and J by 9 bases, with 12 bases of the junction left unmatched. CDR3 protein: CASSSELAGGDTQYF. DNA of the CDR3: TGTGCCAGCAGCTCGGAGCTAGCGGGTGGTGACACGCAGTATTTT.

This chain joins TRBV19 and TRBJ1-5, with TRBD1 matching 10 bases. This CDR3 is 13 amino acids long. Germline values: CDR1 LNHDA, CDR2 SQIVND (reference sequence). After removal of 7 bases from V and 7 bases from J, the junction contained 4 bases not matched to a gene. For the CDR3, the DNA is TGTGCCAGTATGCCGGGACAGGGGCAGCCCCAGCATTTT. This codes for CASMPGQGQPQHF.

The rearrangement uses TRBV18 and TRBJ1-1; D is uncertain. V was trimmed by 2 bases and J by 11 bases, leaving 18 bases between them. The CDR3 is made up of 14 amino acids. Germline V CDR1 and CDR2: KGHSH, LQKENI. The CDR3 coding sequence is TGTGCCAGCTCACCAACCGGCCAAGGTTGGGTGGCTTTCTTT. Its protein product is CASSPTGQGWVAFF.

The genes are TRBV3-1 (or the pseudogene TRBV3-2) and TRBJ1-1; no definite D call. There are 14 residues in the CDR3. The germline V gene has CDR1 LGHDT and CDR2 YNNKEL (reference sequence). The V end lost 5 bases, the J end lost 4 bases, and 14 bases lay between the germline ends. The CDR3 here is CASSYHSGSTEAFF. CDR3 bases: TGTGCCAGCAGCTACCACAGTGGATCCACTGAAGCTTTCTTT.

Here the CDR3 reads CASSQRCAQGGYTF. CDR3 nucleotide sequence: TGCGCCAGCAGTCAACGGTGCGCACAGGGTGGCTACACCTTC. The gene calls are TRBV23-1 and TRBJ1-2, with D possibly matching TRBD1 (6 bases). TRBV23-1 is filed as an ORF, its function uncertain. V was clipped by 2 bases and J by 7 bases, with 14 bases between them. The CDR3 spans 14 residues.

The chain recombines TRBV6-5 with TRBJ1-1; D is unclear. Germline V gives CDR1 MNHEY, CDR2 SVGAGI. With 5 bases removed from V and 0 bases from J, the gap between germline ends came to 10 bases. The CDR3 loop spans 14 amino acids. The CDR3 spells CASSPPLMNTEAFF. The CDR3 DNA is TGTGCCAGCAGTCCTCCCCTTATGAACACTGAAGCTTTCTTT.

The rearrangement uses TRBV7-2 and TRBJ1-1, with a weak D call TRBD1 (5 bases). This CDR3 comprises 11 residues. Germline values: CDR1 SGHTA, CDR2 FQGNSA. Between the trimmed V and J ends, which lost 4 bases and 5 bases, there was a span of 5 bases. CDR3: CASSWGTEAFF. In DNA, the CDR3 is TGTGCCAGCAGCTGGGGGACTGAAGCTTTCTTT.

The CDR3 reads CASSRPGQANTGELFF. The CDR3 DNA is TGTGCCAGCAGCCGCCCGGGACAGGCCAACACCGGGGAGCTGTTTTTT. V gene TRBV14 combines with J gene TRBJ2-2; TRBD1 aligns across 8 bases. Trimming cost V 4 bases and J 2 bases; bases outside gene matches: 6. Germline-derived CDR1 and CDR2 are SGHDN and FVKESK. The CDR3 spans 16 residues.

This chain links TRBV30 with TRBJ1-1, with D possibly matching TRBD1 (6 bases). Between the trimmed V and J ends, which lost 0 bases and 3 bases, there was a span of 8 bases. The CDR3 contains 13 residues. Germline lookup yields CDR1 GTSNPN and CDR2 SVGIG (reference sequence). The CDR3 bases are TGTGCCTGGAGTGTAGCAGGGGACACTGAAGCTTTCTTT. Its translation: CAWSVAGDTEAFF.

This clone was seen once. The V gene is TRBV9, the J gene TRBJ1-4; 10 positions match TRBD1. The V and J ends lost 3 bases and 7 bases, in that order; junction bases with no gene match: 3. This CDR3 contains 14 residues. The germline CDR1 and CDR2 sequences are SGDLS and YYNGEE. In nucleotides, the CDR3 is TGTGCCAGCAGCGCGACAGGGGGCTCTGAAAAACTGTTTTTT. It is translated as CASSATGGSEKLFF.

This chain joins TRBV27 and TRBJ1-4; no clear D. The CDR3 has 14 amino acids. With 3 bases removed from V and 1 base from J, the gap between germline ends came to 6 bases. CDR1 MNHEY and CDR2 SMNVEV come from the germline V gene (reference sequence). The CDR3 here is CASSFLRTNEKLFF. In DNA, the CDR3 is TGTGCCAGCAGTTTTTTGAGAACTAATGAAAAACTGTTTTTT.

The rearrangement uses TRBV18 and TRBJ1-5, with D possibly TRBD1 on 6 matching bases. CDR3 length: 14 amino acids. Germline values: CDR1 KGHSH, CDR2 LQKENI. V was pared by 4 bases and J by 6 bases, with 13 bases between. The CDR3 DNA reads TGTGCCAGCTCACGGGGCAACAGGGCTCAGCCCCAGCATTTT. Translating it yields CASSRGNRAQPQHF.

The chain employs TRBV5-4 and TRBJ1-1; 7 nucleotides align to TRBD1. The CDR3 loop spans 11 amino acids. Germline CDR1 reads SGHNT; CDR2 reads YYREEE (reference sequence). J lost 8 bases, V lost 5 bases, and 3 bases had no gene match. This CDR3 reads CASRTGDEAFF. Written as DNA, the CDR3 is TGTGCCAGCAGAACAGGGGACGAAGCTTTCTTT.

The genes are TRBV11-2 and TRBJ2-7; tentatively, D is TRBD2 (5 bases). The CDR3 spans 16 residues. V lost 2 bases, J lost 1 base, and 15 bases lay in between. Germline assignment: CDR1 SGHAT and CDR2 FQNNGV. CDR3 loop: CASSLSAGRGSYEQYF. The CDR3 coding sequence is TGTGCCAGCAGCTTAAGTGCGGGCCGTGGATCCTACGAGCAGTACTTC.

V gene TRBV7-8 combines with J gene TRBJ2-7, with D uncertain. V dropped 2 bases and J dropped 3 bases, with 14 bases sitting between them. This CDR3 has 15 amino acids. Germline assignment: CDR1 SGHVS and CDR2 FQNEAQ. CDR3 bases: TGTGCCAGCAGCTTACGGCAGACCGGAAGCTACGAGCAGTACTTC. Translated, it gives CASSLRQTGSYEQYF.

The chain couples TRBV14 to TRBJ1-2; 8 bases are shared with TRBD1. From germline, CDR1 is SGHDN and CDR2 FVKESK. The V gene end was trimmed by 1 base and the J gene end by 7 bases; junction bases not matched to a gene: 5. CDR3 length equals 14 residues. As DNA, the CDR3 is TGTGCCAGCAGCCAAGGAGGACAGGGTGCTGGCTACACCTTC. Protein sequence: CASSQGGQGAGYTF. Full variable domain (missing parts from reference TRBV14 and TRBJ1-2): EAGVTQFPSHSVIEKGQTVTLRCDPISGHDNLYWYRRVMGKEIKFLLHFVKESKQDESGMPNNRFLAERTGGTYSTLKVQPAELEDSGVYFCASSQGGQGAGYTFGSGTRLTVV.

CDR3 in amino acids: CASSIQGVFVDGYTF. DNA for the CDR3: TGTGCCAGCAGCATACAGGGGGTTTTCGTCGATGGCTACACCTTC. V is TRBV13 and J is TRBJ1-2, with 8 bases fitting TRBD1. J gave up 6 bases and V 5 bases, and 11 bases lay outside the gene matches. Germline V gene sequence: CDR1 PRHDT, CDR2 FYEKMQ (reference sequence). CDR3 length equals 15 residues.

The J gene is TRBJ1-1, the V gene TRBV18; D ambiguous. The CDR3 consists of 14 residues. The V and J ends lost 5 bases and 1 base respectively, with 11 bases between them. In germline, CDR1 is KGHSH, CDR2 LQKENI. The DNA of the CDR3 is TGTGCCAGCTCAGATTCGGCAGCGAACACTGAAGCTTTCTTT. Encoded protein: CASSDSAANTEAFF.

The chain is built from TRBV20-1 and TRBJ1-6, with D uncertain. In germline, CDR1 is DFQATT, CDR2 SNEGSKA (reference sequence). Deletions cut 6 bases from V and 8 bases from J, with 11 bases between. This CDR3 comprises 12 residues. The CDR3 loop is CSASAGDSPLHF. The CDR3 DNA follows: TGCAGTGCCAGTGCCGGGGATTCACCCCTCCACTTT.

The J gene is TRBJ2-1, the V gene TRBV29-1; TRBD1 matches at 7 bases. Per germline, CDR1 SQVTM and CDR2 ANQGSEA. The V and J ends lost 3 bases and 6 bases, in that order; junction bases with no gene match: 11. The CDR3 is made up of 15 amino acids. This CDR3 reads CSVDRNRGQGNEQFF. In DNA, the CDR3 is TGCAGCGTTGATCGTAACAGGGGACAAGGCAATGAGCAGTTCTTC.

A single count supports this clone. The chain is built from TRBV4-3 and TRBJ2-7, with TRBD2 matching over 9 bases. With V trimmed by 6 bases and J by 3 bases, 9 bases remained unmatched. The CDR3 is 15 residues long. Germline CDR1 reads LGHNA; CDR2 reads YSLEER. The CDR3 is CASSISAGGSYEQYF. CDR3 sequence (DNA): TGCGCCAGCAGTATTTCGGCGGGGGGGAGCTACGAGCAGTACTTC.

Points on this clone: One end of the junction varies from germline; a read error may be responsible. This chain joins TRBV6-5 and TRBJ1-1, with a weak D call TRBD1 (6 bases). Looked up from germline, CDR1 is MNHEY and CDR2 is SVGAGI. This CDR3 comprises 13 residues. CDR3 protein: CASIGQTNAEAFF. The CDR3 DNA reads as TGTGCCAGCATCGGACAGACGAACGCTGAAGCTTTCTTT.